This T cell receptor (beta chain) emerged from a study of identifying expanded T cells in peripheral blood. No infections or other immune events were documented during collection. Germline V gene data show CDR1 as LNHDA and CDR2 as SQIVND (reference sequence). V gave up 6 bases and J gave up 11 bases, with 19 bases separating them. The CDR3 is 13 residues long. General study points: Across healthy donors, higher total template counts meant significantly greater roughly two-week count variance. Over about two and four weeks, about 15 and 18 clones changed, versus roughly 1.2 between replicates.

TCRdb keeps only in-frame clones here, not all; method: immunoSEQ multiplex PCR. Among roughly 81,000 clones listed, about 83% were seen once. On this clone: Its antigen is undetermined.

Material for sequencing was blood. The chain is built from TRBV19 and TRBJ1-1; D is uncertain. The sequence came from a person aged 18 to 70 in good health. Here the CDR3 reads CASRPLVDGWAFF. Written as DNA, the CDR3 is TGTGCCAGTAGGCCCCTGGTGGACGGGTGGGCTTTCTTT.